This T cell receptor (beta chain) stems from a study of cytomegalovirus exposure and HLA in healthy donors (dated by TCRdb to the late 2010s). In the study overall: In an earlier analysis of under 750 of the donors, 276 Gb of sequence data and 90 million to 120 million unique TCR beta sequences from roughly 190 million T cells were reported. An early release covering 550 to 650 HLA-typed donors comprised 300 to 350 gigabases of sequencing data and approximately 85 million unique TCR sequences. The genetic ancestry cluster associated with self-reported Caucasian donors included over 65% of the roughly 390 genotyped donors. The study aimed to test whether signatures of past pathogen exposure could be identified by cataloging public T cell receptors. The study used immunosequencing to profile the T cell repertoires of some 600 subjects and linked those repertoires to cytomegalovirus serostatus. Along with the approximately 650-subject first cohort, a separate validation cohort of over a hundred different subjects was used. High-throughput TCR immunosequencing, statistical association of individual TCRs with disease status, and machine learning were combined to predict cytomegalovirus infection status. In a later analysis, previously published TCR beta repertoires from 600 to 850 donors were re-analyzed and high-resolution HLA genotyping was added so that TCR occurrence patterns could be studied. Rather than drawing on any new phenotypic data, the later analysis identified candidate immune exposures from TCR beta sequences and the way those sequences occurred across donors. To decide whether each TCR beta V gene segment behaved as functional or pseudogenic, an earlier analysis of nearly 600 of the donors relied on high-throughput TCR beta sequencing. Donor age, sex, ethnicity and CMV serostatus were compiled together with the repertoire data. Genome-wide SNP genotypes for about 65% of the roughly 670 donors were used in a later genetic analysis, which treated that subset as a discovery cohort. All discovery cohort repertoires had been generated using a single sequencing platform. HLA typing included class I and class II loci at four-digit resolution. Typing coverage differed by locus: A, B, C, DRB1 and DQB1 were typed in about 620-630 donors, DQA1 in 500 to 550, DPA1 in roughly 590, and DPB1 in 472. A handful of DR-DQ haplotypes were handled as single units for association and clustering because linkage in the cohort was strong. Across roughly 420 genotyped donors of the cohort, an average of roughly 250,000 unique TCR beta nucleotide sequences per donor were sequenced, and roughly 17% of those sequences were non-productive.

Points on this clone: Its binding antigen is unknown. One end of the junction varies from germline; a read error may be responsible.

Study-level results and caveats: Correlated functional status among segregating V segments might be attributable to linkage disequilibrium, but an unknown experimental factor could not be ruled out. In a later analysis, the rate of TCR association differed among HLA loci, with DRB1 alleles having the most associated TCRs and HLA-C alleles having the fewest. Because HLA typing was missing for some donors at each locus, association tests included only the typed subset. A cluster of highly shared sequence variants was judged likely to represent a technical artifact of the sequencing pipeline. Broadly in line with IMGT annotations, most TCR beta V segments showed up in productive rearrangements about 90% or about 30% of the time in an earlier analysis of approximately 640 of the donors. According to a later analysis, most CMV-associated TCR beta chains appeared to be HLA-restricted, and the HLA associations seemed to be driven largely by CMV exposure. In a later genetic analysis, fewer N-insertions in productive TCRs were reported among donors in an Asian-associated ancestry cluster than the approximately 670-donor mean. When HLA alleles, especially DR and DQ, strongly co-occurred, TCR associations were difficult to assign to individual alleles. A further reported finding was that TCR beta sequences accurately predicted the HLA-A and HLA-B alleles for most subjects in the first cohort. V-gene and J-gene trimming of TCR beta chains was associated with a missense DCLRE1C variant in a later genetic analysis, and the association was replicated in an independent cohort. A later analysis associated about 18,000 TCR beta sequences with specific HLA alleles at a false discovery rate of 0.05. Across donors, most TCR sequences were observed very rarely, whereas some public TCRs were present in many individuals. The study listed approximately 160 TCR beta chains as associated with cytomegalovirus. Sequencing depth was assumed to be roughly uniform across donors in the presence/absence analyses, though that assumption may not hold. Immune exposure information for the cohort was limited to CMV serostatus. Approximately 18 rarely observed V segments, including chromosome 9 orphons, were excluded from the earlier analysis of about 610 of the donors because counts were too low. Only TCR beta chains were sequenced in this cohort, and the absence of alpha or paired-chain data limited detectable features. In a later analysis, HLA-associated TCR beta chains showed more clonal expansion and lower generation probabilities than non-associated chains that were equally common. In vitro tests confirmed that a few of the cytomegalovirus-associated TCR beta chains recognize cytomegalovirus antigens. The authors suggested that the approach could potentially be extended to other disease states and immunological phenotypes. Cytomegalovirus status was reported to be diagnosed by the classifier with high specificity and sensitivity in both the original and validation cohorts. Several of the top co-occurrence clusters appeared to be linked to parvovirus B19, influenza, CMV and Epstein-Barr virus, according to a later analysis.

The cohort comprised some 680 healthy bone marrow donors. All cohort members were sampled while nominally healthy, although unrecorded immune exposures were likely present. The donor tested CMV seropositive, placing the donor among the 290 or so seropositive members of the cohort. Every donor gave a peripheral blood sample, and the peripheral blood mononuclear cells from that sample were used for TCR beta sequencing. Genomic DNA was extracted from the blood cell samples with the Qiagen DNeasy Blood Extraction Kit. The library was made by the immunoSEQ multiplex PCR assay. The multiplex PCR relied on a mix of 60 forward primers for TCR Vbeta segments and 13 reverse primers for TCR Jbeta segments. The CDR3 region of rearranged TCR beta genes was amplified from genomic DNA with a multiplex PCR assay. The Illumina HiSeq System was used to sequence the amplified TCR beta libraries as 87-base-pair reads. In the source study's methods: In a later analysis, 70 million to 95 million unique TCR beta chains were counted across the 650 to 700 repertoires, and roughly 10 million of these chains were shared by at least two donors. To remove PCR and sequencing errors, raw reads were error-corrected and collapsed into unique sequences using a nearest-neighbor algorithm that merged closely related sequences. V, D and J gene segments were assigned by aligning CDR3 sequences to IMGT reference sequences. For a sequence to be retained, at least a six-nucleotide match to both a V gene segment and a J gene segment was required. A rearrangement was called productive if the CDR3 had no stop codons and remained in frame with V and J, and every other rearrangement was called non-productive. CDR3 was defined by IMGT convention, running from the second conserved V-encoded cysteine to the conserved J-encoded phenylalanine. In an earlier analysis of 587 of the donors, sequences lacking an unambiguous match to a single V gene segment were excluded. An earlier analysis of approximately 590 of the donors called V segments functional above 56.7% productive rearrangements and segregating when the between-donor standard deviation exceeded 5%. A statistical classification framework was built to diagnose cytomegalovirus status from the catalog of TCR beta chain sequences. In a later analysis, TCR nucleotide sequences were compared against IMGT/GENE-DB human TR gene sequences so that V and J genes could be assigned. A later analysis assigned CDR3 sequences and most-parsimonious VDJ recombination scenarios with the TCRdist pipeline. In a later analysis, each TCR beta chain was defined by its CDR3 amino acid sequence together with its V-gene family, and reads without a unique V-gene family were excluded. A later analysis removed several hundred highly shared, low-generation-probability nucleotide sequences to deal with suspected cross-contamination and a sequencing artifact. In a later analysis, a clonal expansion index for each public chain was calculated from normalized within-repertoire ranks of inferred template counts. In a later analysis, generation probabilities were computed with a VDJ recombination model fitted to out-of-frame rearrangements, and the resulting probabilities were checked against IGoR. A later analysis scored TCR-TCR, TCR-HLA and TCR-CMV co-occurrence with hypergeometric tests, applying a repertoire-size bias correction to TCR pairs. False discovery rates were estimated in a later analysis by permuting HLA or CMV assignments 20 times. A later analysis grouped co-occurring TCRs with DBSCAN, adding TCRdist sequence similarity when clustering within HLA-allele-positive subsets. For co-occurrence clustering, repertoires with fewer than 30,000 or more than 120,000 public chains were excluded, along with 4 to 6 repertoires with anomalous nucleotide sharing. Imported from immuneACCESS, the table was reduced by TCRdb to in-frame sequences with V and J called. These copies leave out some clones; in studies compared against another copy, an unresolved V gene accounts for under half, and the cause of the remainder is not known. The V and J calls and the clone size are those of that table, but D and trimming were determined from the DNA. The sample table holds tens of thousands of clones, of which 77% were seen once. The biggest ten clones account for roughly 3% of the sample.

The source material was PBMCs. The receptor was derived from a man aged 50-60 years in good health and CMV-seropositive.

Read as DNA, the sequence is TGTTCCAGCAGCCCCCATCCAGCGGGCACCAACAATGAGCAGTTCTTC. Translated, it gives CSSSPHPAGTNNEQFF. The chain is encoded by TRBV7-9 joined to TRBJ2-1; D gene: possibly TRBD2, on 6 matching bases. There are 16 amino acids in the CDR3, from cysteine to phenylalanine inclusive. CDR3 DNA only is kept here, 48 bases in frame from base 1. CDR1 and CDR2 were assigned from the germline V gene (reference sequence) as SEHNR and FQNEAQ.